This TCR beta chain was sequenced in a study of cytomegalovirus exposure and HLA in healthy donors. Notes on the study in general: It was 150 or so TCR beta chains that were listed as cytomegalovirus-associated. Within a later analysis, the majority of CMV-associated TCR beta chains appeared HLA-restricted. Despite most TCR sequences being rare, some public TCRs occurred in many donors. In a later analysis, a genetic analysis reported fewer productive-TCR N-insertions in an Asian-associated ancestry cluster than the cohort average.

The PCR used 60 Vbeta and 13 Jbeta primers. The repertoire was sequenced with immunoSEQ multiplex PCR; TCRdb's copy has only in-frame clones and lacks some. The repertoire has 170,000 or so clones, around three quarters of them found once; the top ten carry 0.65%. Trimming removed 3 bases from V and 5 bases from J, with 13 bases in between. The CDR3 is 14 residues long. Germline V gene data show CDR1 as SGHTA and CDR2 as FQGTGA. This clone was seen only once. Its target is unknown. Input material: PBMCs. The origin of this receptor is a boy aged 5-17 years in good health and CMV-seronegative. The V gene is TRBV7-3, the J gene TRBJ1-2; the D is unclear. CDR3 nucleotides: TGTGCCAGCAGCTTTGGCAGGAGGGATTATGGCTACACCTTC. This gives the protein CASSFGRRDYGYTF. The variable domain in full, completed from reference TRBV7-3 and TRBJ1-2, reads GAGVSQTPSNKVTEKGKYVELRCDPISGHTALYWYRQSLGQGPEFLIYFQGTGAADDSGLPNDRFFAVRPEGSVSTLKIQRTERGDSAVYLCASSFGRRDYGYTFGSGTRLTVV.